The sample holds many counts of the clone carrying this T cell receptor (beta chain). Its antigen remains unidentified. Amplified TCR beta CDR3 regions came from RNA transcripts. During a first-round RT-PCR of the TCR CDR3, the HTBI primer set was used. TCRdb processed the multiplex PCR reads anew with MiXCR; each CDR3 protein has one entry. Seen here are 300,000 to 450,000 distinct CDR3 sequences, about 15% observed once, and the top ten hold around a quarter. This sample was taken from a study of T cells in Graves' hyperthyroidism and ophthalmopathy. General study findings and limits: Ophthalmopathy stood apart from stable hyperthyroidism in a 13 V-J model.

The hyperthyroidism patients had all been newly diagnosed, and their disease duration was under 2 months. Their ages ranged from 18 to 65 years. Looked up from germline, CDR1 is DFQATT and CDR2 is SNEGSKA (reference sequence). Trimming at V came to 5 bases and at J to 6 bases, leaving 9 bases not matched to a gene. The CDR3 is 14 residues long. The TCR was taken from a woman between 18 and 29 years old with Graves' hyperthyroidism that later progressed to Graves' ophthalmopathy. The chain employs TRBV20-1 and TRBJ2-3; 9 bases are shared with TRBD1. Source material: blood. The CDR3 DNA follows: TGCAGTGCTGAAGGTTACAGGGGGCACGATACGCAGTATTTT. Its protein product is CSAEGYRGHDTQYF.